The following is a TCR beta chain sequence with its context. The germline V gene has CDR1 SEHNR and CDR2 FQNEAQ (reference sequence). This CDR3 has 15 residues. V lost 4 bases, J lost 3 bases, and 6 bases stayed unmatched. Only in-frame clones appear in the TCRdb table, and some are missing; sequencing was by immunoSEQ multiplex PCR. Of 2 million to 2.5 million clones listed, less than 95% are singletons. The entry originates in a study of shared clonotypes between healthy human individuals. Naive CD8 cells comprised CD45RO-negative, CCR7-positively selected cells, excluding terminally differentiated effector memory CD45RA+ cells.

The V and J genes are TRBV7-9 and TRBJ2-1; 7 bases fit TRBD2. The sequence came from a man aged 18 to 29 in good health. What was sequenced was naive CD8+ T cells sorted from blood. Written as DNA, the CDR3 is TGTGCCAGCAGCTCCAGCGGGACTAACTACAATGAGCAGTTCTTC. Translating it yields CASSSSGTNYNEQFF.